These T cell receptor beta chains were read from a single sample in a study of spatial heterogeneity in lung cancer. MiXCR was run by TCRdb on the 5' RACE reads, yielding one entry per CDR3 protein. The table includes a few thousand distinct CDR3 sequences, almost 9% detected once. The source material was lung tumor tissue, sampled at surgery. The receptors were gathered from a female donor with early-stage non-small cell lung cancer. Both conserved end residues are part of each CDR3. The D gene is left open where the match is weak. Not every row has a clone size; where given, it reads once, few, many or a size class.

size: many; length: 13; V: TRBV5-6; J: TRBJ2-3; D: TRBD2; CDR3: CASSRDYTDTQYF; DNA: TGTGCCAGCAGCCGGGACTACACAGATACGCAGTATTTT
size: NA; length: 14; V: TRBV16; J: TRBJ1-5; D: NA; CDR3: CASSHRTENQPQHF; DNA: TGTGCCAGCAGTCACCGGACCGAAAATCAGCCCCAGCATTTT
size: many; length: 15; V: TRBV28; J: TRBJ2-1; D: NA; CDR3: CASSFAAVFYNEQFF; DNA: TGTGCCAGCAGTTTTGCTGCCGTATTCTACAATGAGCAGTTCTTC
size: many; length: 14; V: TRBV19; J: TRBJ2-5; D: NA; CDR3: CASSIGPGGETQYF; DNA: TGTGCCAGTAGTATTGGACCTGGGGGGGAGACCCAGTACTTC
size: few; length: 13; V: TRBV7-6; J: TRBJ1-1; D: NA; CDR3: CASSLERNTEAFF; DNA: TGTGCCAGCAGCTTAGAAAGAAACACTGAAGCTTTCTTT
size: medium-sized; length: 15; V: TRBV5-1; J: TRBJ2-2; D: NA; CDR3: CASSLQQLNTGELFF; DNA: TGCGCCAGCAGCTTGCAACAGCTCAACACCGGGGAGCTGTTTTTT
size: medium-sized; length: 14; V: TRBV10-3; J: TRBJ2-5; D: TRBD1; CDR3: CAISRQGTGETQYF; DNA: TGTGCCATCAGCCGACAGGGGACCGGGGAGACCCAGTACTTC
size: few; length: 16; V: TRBV28; J: TRBJ2-1; D: TRBD2; CDR3: CASKSGTRGSYNEQFF; DNA: TGTGCCAGCAAATCGGGGACTAGAGGTTCCTACAATGAGCAGTTCTTC
size: many; length: 15; V: TRBV19; J: TRBJ2-2; D: NA; CDR3: CASSISGPDTGELFF; DNA: TGTGCCAGTAGTATCTCGGGGCCAGACACCGGGGAGCTGTTTTTT
size: medium-sized; length: 15; V: TRBV7-2; J: TRBJ2-2; D: TRBD1; CDR3: CASRPTGGNTGELFF; DNA: TGTGCCAGCAGGCCGACAGGGGGCAACACCGGGGAGCTGTTTTTT
size: medium-sized; length: 13; V: TRBV18; J: TRBJ2-7; D: NA; CDR3: CASSPPTAYEQYF; DNA: TGTGCCAGCTCACCCCCGACAGCCTACGAGCAGTACTTC
size: few; length: 15; V: TRBV6-5; J: TRBJ1-4; D: NA; CDR3: CASSYSQRNNEKLFF; DNA: TGTGCCAGCAGTTACTCACAGAGGAATAATGAAAAACTGTTTTTT
size: many; length: 13; V: TRBV7-9; J: TRBJ1-1; D: NA; CDR3: CASSSGLNTEAFF; DNA: TGTGCCAGCAGCTCGGGGCTAAACACTGAAGCTTTCTTT
size: medium-sized; length: 16; V: TRBV5-1; J: TRBJ2-3; D: NA; CDR3: CASSLEVGVGSATQYF; DNA: TGCGCCAGCAGCTTGGAGGTGGGAGTGGGCTCAGCTACGCAGTATTTT
size: NA; length: 16; V: TRBV12-3/TRBV12-4; J: TRBJ1-2; D: NA; CDR3: CASSFGSGAGNYGYTF; DNA: TGTGCCAGCAGTTTCGGTAGTGGGGCAGGCAACTATGGCTACACCTTC
size: medium-sized; length: 17; V: TRBV28; J: TRBJ1-5; D: TRBD1; CDR3: CASSPVSTGGRIQPQHF; DNA: TGTGCCAGCAGCCCGGTATCTACAGGGGGCCGGATTCAGCCCCAGCATTTT
size: NA; length: 15; V: TRBV6-1; J: TRBJ2-7; D: NA; CDR3: CASRPDWRSSYEQYF; DNA: TGTGCCAGCAGACCGGACTGGAGAAGCTCCTACGAGCAGTACTTC